Included here is one T cell receptor beta chain sequence, with context. Antigen specificity is unknown. This sample is part of a study of PD-1 blockade in classical Hodgkin lymphoma. Study-wide results and limits: Individuals initiating nivolumab under 1 year after ASCT were excluded.

Libraries were prepared by immunoSEQ multiplex PCR; TCRdb keeps only in-frame clonotypes and omits some of them. The sample records about 24,000 clones, roughly 80% being singletons. The CDR3 covers 14 residues. V was clipped by 4 bases and J by 4 bases; unmatched bases: 2. The germline V gene encodes CDR1 SGHAT and CDR2 FQDESV (reference sequence). Brentuximab vedotin exposure varied among the patients, all of whom had relapsed after autologous stem cell transplantation. The chain has TRBV11-1 and TRBJ2-7, with 12 bases matching TRBD2. The clonotype comes from a human donor with classical Hodgkin lymphoma. The source was peripheral blood mononuclear cells (PBMCs), collected before the second cycle of nivolumab. CDR3 region: CASSYLAGGYEQYF. For the CDR3, the DNA is TGTGCCAGCAGCTACCTAGCGGGAGGGTACGAGCAGTACTTC. The variable domain in full, with the rest retrieved from reference TRBV11-1 and TRBJ2-7, is EAEVAQSPRYKITEKSQAVAFWCDPISGHATLYWYRQILGQGPELLVQFQDESVVDDSQLPKDRFSAERLKGVDSTLKIQPAELGDSAMYLCASSYLAGGYEQYFGPGTRLTVT.